This T cell receptor (beta chain) was identified during a study of blood T cell repertoires in COVID-19. Study at large: Sample material is recorded as cDNA or gDNA derived from T cells, B-cell-depleted T cells, or PBMCs.

V gave up 4 bases and J gave up 9 bases, with 13 bases separating them. The CDR3 has 14 amino acids. Germline V gene data show CDR1 as MNHNY and CDR2 as SVGAGI (reference sequence). Using immunoSEQ multiplex PCR, the repertoire was profiled, and TCRdb retains in-frame clones only, with some absent. The sample has approximately 300,000 clones, 85% to 90% seen once. This clone was seen more than once but under ten times. Sequenced: peripheral blood. The receptor comes from a woman in her 30s with COVID-19, enrolled during active disease. The chain uses TRBV6-6 and TRBJ1-6; D gene uncertain. The CDR3 coding sequence is TGTGCCAGCAGTTCCCGGGATCAAATTTCACCCCTCCACTTT. Translated, it gives CASSSRDQISPLHF.